The TCR beta chain described here comes from a study of blood T cell repertoires in COVID-19. Per the germline V gene, CDR1 is SGHKS and CDR2 is YYEKEE (reference sequence). CDR3 length: 16 amino acids. Between the trimmed V and J ends, which lost 0 bases and 0 bases, there was a span of 9 bases. This table comes from immunoSEQ multiplex PCR, and its TCRdb copy is limited to in-frame clones, with some not included. The sample lists roughly 500,000 clones, roughly 89% seen once, with 0.75% to 0.9% in the top ten. The sequence was collected from a man in his late teens or twenties with COVID-19, enrolled during active disease. V is TRBV5-5 and J is TRBJ2-2; D is perhaps TRBD1 (5 bases). Sequenced sample: peripheral blood. The CDR3 here is CASSLEGAANTGELFF. In DNA form, the CDR3 reads TGTGCCAGCAGCTTGGAAGGGGCGGCGAACACCGGGGAGCTGTTTTTT.